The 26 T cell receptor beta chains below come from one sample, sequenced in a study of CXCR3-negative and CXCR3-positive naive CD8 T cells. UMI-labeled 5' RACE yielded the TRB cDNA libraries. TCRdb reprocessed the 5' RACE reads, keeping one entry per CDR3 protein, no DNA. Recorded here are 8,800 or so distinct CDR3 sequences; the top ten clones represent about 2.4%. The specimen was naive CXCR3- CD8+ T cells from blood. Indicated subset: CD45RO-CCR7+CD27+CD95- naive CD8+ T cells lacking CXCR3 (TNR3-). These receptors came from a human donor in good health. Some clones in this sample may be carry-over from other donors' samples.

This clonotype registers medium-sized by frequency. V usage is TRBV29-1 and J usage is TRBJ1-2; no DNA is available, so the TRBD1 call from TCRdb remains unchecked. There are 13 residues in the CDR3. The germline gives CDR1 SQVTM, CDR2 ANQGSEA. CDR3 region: CSVEPDSNYGYTF. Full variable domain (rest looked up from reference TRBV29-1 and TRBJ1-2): SAVISQKPSRDICQRGTSLTIQCQVDSQVTMMFWYRQQPGQSLTLIATANQGSEATYESGFVIDKFPISRPNLTFSTLTVSNMSPEDSSIYLCSVEPDSNYGYTFGSGTRLTVV.

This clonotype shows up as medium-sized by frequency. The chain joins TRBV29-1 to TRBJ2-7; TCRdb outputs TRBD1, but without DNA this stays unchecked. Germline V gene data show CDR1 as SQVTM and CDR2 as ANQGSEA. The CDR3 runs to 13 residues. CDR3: CSITGGRSYEQYF.

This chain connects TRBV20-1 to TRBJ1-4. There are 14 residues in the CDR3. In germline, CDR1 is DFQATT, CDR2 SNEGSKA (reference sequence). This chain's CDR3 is CSASREATNEKLFF.

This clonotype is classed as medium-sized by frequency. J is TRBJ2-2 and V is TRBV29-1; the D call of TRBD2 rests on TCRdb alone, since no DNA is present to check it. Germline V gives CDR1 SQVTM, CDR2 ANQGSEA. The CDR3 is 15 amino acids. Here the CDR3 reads CSVETLAGETGELFF.

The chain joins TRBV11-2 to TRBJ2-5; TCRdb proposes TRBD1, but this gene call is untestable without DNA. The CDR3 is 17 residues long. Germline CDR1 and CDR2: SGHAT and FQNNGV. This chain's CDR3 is CASSLGRAKVDSETQYF. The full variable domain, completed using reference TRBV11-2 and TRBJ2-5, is EAGVAQSPRYKIIEKRQSVAFWCNPISGHATLYWYQQILGQGPKLLIQFQNNGVVDDSQLPKDRFSAERLKGVDSTLKIQPAKLEDSAVYLCASSLGRAKVDSETQYFGPGTRLLVL.

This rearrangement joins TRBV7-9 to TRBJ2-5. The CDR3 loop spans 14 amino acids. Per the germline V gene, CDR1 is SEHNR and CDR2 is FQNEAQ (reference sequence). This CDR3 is CASSGPLGRETQYF. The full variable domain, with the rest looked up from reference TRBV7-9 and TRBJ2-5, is DTGVSQNPRHKITKRGQNVTFRCDPISEHNRLYWYRQTLGQGPEFLTYFQNEAQLEKSRLLSDRFSAERPKGSFSTLEIQRTEQGDSAMYLCASSGPLGRETQYFGPGTRLLVL.

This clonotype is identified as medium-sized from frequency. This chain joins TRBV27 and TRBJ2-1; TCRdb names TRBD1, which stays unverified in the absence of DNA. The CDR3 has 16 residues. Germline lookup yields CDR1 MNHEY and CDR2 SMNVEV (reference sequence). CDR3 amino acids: CASSLNRVRSYNEQFF.

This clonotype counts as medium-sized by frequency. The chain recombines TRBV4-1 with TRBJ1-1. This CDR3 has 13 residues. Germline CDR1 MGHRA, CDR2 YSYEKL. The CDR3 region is CASSQVGNTEAFF.

The CDR3 spells CASSLDPSYEQFF. The rearrangement links TRBV5-1 to TRBJ2-1. Germline CDR1 reads SGHRS; CDR2 reads YFSETQ. The CDR3 runs to 13 residues.

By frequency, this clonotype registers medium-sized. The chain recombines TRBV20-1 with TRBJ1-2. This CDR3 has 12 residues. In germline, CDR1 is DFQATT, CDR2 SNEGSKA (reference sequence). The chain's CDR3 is CSARNTLNGYTF.

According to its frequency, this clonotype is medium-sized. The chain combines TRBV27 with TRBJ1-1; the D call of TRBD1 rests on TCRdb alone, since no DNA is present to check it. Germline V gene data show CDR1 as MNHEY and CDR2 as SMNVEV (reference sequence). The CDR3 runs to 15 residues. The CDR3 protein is CASSPGMTGNTEAFF.

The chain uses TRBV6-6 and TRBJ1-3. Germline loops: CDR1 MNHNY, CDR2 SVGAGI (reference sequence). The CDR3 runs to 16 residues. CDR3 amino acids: CASSYEQQYSGNTIYF.

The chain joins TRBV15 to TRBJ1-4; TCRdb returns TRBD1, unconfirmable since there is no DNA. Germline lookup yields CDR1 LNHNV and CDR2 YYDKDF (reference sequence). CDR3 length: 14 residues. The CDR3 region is CATSLQGLEEKLFF.

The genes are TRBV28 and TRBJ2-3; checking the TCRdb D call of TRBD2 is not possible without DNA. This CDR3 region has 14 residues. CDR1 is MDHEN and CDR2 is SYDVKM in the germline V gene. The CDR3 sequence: CASSTSGSTDTQYF.

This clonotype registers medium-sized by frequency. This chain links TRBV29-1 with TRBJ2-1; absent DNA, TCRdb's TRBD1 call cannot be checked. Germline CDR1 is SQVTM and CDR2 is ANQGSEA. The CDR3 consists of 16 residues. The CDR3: CSVEGSTGQKYNEQFF.

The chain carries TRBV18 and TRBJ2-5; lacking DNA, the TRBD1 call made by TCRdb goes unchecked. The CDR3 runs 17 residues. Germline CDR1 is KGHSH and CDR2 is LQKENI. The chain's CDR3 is CASSLSSGTKYQETQYF. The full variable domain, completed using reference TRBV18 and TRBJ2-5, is NAGVMQNPRHLVRRRGQEARLRCSPMKGHSHVYWYRQLPEEGLKFMVYLQKENIIDESGMPKERFSAEFPKEGPSILRIQQVVRGDSAAYFCASSLSSGTKYQETQYFGPGTRLLVL.

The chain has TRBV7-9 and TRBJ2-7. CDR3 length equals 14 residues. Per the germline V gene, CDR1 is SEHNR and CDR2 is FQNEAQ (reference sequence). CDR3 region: CASSSSGSSYEQYF.

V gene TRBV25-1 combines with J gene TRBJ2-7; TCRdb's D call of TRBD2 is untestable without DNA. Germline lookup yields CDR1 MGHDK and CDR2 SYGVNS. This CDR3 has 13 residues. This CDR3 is CASSVGLSSEQYF.

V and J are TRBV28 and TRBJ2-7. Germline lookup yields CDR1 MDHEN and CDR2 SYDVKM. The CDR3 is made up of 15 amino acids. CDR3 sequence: CASSFSDSSSYEQYF.

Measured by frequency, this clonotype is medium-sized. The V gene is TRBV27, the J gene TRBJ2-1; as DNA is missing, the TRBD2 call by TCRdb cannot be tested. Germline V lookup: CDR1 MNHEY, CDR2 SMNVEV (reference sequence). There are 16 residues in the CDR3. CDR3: CASSSPGGGSYNEQFF.

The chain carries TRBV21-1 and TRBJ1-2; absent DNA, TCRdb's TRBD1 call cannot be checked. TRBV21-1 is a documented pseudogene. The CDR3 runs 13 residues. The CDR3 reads CASSKGTDYGYTF.

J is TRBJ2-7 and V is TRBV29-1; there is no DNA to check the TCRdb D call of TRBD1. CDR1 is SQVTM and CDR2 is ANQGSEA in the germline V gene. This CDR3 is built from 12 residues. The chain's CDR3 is CSVGDSSYEQYF.

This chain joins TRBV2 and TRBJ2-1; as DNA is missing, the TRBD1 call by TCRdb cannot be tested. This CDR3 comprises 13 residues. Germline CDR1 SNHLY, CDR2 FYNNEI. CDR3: CASSKNGQQEQFF.

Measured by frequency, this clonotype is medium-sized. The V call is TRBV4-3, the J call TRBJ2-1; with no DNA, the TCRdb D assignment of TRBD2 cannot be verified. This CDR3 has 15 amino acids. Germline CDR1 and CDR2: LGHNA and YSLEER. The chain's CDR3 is CASSKLAGGPDEQFF.

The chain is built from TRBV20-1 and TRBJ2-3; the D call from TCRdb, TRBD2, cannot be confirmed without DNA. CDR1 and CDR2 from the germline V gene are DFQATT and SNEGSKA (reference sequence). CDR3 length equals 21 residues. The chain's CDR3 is CSAIGLAGGPTVPSYTDTQYF.

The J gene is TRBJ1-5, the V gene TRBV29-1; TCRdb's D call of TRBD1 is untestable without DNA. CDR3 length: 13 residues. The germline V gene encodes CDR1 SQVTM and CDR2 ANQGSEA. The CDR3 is CSVWTGSNQPQHF. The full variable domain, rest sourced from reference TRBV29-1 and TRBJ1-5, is SAVISQKPSRDICQRGTSLTIQCQVDSQVTMMFWYRQQPGQSLTLIATANQGSEATYESGFVIDKFPISRPNLTFSTLTVSNMSPEDSSIYLCSVWTGSNQPQHFGDGTRLSIL.